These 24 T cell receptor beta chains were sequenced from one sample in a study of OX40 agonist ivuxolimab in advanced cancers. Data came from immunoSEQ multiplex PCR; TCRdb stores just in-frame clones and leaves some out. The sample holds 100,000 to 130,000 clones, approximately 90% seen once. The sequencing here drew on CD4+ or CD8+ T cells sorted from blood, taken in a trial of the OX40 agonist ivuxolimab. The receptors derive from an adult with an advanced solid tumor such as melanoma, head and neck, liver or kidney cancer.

CDR3 region: CASSDDLGNQPQHF. Here the CDR3 DNA reads TGTGCCAGCAGTGACGACCTTGGGAATCAGCCCCAGCATTTT. This chain joins TRBV6-4 and TRBJ1-5, with unresolved D. Trimming took 2 bases from V and 4 from J, leaving 9 bases between them. The CDR3 extends over 14 amino acids. CDR1 is MRHNA and CDR2 is SNTAGT in the germline V gene.

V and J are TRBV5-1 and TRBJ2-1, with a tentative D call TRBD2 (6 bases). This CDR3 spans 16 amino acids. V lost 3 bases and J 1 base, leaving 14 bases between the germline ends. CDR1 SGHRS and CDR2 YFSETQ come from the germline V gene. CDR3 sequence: CASSWGDGVSYNEQFF. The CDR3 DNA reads TGCGCCAGCAGCTGGGGGGATGGTGTTTCCTACAATGAGCAGTTCTTC.

CDR3 nucleotide sequence: TGTGCCATCAGTGAGTCCCAGGCCCAGGCGGAGACCCAGTACTTC. Translation: CAISESQAQAETQYF. The V and J genes are TRBV10-3 and TRBJ2-5; D is undetermined. Germline CDR1 reads ENHRY; CDR2 reads SYGVKD. This CDR3 has 15 amino acids. Between the trimmed V and J ends, which lost 0 bases and 5 bases, there was a span of 13 bases.

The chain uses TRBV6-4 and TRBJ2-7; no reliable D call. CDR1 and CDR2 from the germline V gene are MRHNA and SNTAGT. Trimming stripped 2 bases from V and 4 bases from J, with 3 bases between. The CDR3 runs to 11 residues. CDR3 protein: CASSDNYEQYF. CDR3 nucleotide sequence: TGTGCCAGCAGTGACAATTACGAGCAGTACTTC.

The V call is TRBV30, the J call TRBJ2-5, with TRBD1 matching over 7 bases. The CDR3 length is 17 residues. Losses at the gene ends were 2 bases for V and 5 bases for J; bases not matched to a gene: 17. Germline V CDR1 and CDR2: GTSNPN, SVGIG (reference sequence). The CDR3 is CAWSYGLDRSKRETQYF. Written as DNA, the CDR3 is TGTGCCTGGAGTTATGGGTTGGACAGGTCTAAAAGGGAGACCCAGTACTTC.

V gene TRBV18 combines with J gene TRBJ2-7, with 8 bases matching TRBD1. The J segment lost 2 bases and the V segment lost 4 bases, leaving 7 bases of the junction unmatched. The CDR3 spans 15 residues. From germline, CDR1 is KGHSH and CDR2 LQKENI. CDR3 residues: CASSLGQGRPYEQYF. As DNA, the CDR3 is TGTGCCAGCTCACTAGGACAGGGTCGGCCCTACGAGCAGTACTTC.

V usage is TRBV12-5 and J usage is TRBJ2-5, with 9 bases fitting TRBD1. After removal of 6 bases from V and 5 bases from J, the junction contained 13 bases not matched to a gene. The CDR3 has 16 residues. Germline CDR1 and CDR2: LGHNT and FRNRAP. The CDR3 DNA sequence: TGTGCTAGTGGCTCGATAGGGACAGGGATCGGGGAGACCCAGTACTTC. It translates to CASGSIGTGIGETQYF.

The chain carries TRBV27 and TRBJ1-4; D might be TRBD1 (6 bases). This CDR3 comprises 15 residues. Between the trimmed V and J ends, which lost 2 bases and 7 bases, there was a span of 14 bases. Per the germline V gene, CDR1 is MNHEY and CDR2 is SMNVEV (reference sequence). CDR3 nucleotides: TGTGCCAGCAGTTTAAGGGACAAGCAAGGTGAAAAACTGTTTTTT. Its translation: CASSLRDKQGEKLFF.

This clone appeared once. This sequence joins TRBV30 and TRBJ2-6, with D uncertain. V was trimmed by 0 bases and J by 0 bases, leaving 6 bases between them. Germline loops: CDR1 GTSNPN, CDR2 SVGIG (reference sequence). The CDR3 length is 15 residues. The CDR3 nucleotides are TGTGCCTGGAGTGTACCCAACTCTGGGGCCAACGTCCTGACTTTC. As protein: CAWSVPNSGANVLTF.

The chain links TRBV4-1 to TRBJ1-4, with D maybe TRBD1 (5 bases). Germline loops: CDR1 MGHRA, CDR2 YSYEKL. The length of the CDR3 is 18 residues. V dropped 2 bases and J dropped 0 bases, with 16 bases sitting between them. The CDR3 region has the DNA TGCGCCAGCAGCCAACGACAGTTGGTAGGAACAACTAATGAAAAACTGTTTTTT. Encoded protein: CASSQRQLVGTTNEKLFF.

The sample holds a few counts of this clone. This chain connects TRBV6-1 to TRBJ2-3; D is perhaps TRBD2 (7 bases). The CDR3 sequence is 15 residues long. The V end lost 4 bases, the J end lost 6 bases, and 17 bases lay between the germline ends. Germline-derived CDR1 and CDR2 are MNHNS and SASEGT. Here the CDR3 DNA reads TGTGCCAGCAGTGCCGGAGGGGGGGGCGGGGATACGCAGTATTTT. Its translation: CASSAGGGGGDTQYF.

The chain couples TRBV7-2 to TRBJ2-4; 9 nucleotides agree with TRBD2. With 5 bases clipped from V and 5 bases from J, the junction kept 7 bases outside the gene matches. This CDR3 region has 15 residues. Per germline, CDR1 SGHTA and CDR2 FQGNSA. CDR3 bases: TGTGCCAGCAGCCCGAGAGCGGGAGGCCAAAACATTCAGTACTTC. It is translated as CASSPRAGGQNIQYF.

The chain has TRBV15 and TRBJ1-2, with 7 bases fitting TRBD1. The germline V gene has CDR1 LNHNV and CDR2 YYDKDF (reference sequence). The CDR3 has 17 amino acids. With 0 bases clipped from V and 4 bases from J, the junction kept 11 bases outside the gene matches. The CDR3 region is CATSREGGDSLPYGYTF. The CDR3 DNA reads TGTGCCACCAGCAGAGAGGGGGGGGACAGCCTCCCCTATGGCTACACCTTC.

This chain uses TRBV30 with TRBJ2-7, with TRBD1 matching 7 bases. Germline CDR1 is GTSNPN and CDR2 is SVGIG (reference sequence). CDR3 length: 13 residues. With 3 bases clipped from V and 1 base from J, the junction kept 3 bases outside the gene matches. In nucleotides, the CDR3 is TGTGCCTGGAGAACGACAGGGTCCTACGAGCAGTACTTC. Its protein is CAWRTTGSYEQYF. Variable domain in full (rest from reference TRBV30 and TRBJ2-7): SQTIHQWPATLVQPVGSPLSLECTVEGTSNPNLYWYRQAAGRGLQLLFYSVGIGQISSEVPQNLSASRPQDRQFILSSKKLLLSDSGFYLCAWRTTGSYEQYFGPGTRLTVT.

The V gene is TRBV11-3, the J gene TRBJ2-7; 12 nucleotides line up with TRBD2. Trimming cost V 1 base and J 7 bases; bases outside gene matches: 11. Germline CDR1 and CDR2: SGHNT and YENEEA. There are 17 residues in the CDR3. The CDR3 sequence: CASSLVLAGGAVGEQYF. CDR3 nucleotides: TGTGCCAGCAGCTTAGTACTAGCGGGAGGTGCAGTAGGAGAGCAGTACTTC.

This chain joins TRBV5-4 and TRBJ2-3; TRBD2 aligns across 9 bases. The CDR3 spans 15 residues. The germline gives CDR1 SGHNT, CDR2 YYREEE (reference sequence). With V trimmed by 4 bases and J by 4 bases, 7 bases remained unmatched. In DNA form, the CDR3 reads TGTGCCAGCAGCCCCGGGACTAGCTTGGCAGATACGCAGTATTTT. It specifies CASSPGTSLADTQYF.

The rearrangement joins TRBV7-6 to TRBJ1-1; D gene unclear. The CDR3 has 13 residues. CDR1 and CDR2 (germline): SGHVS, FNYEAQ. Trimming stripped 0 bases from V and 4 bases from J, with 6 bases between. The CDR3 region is CASSLALGTEAFF. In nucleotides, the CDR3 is TGTGCCAGCAGCTTAGCGCTGGGCACTGAAGCTTTCTTT.

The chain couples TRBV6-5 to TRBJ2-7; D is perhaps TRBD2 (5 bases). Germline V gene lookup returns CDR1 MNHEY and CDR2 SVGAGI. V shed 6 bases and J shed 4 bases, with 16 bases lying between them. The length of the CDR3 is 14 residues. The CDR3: CASRSRPSGYEQYF. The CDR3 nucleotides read TGTGCCAGCAGGTCCCGTCCCAGCGGATACGAGCAGTACTTC.

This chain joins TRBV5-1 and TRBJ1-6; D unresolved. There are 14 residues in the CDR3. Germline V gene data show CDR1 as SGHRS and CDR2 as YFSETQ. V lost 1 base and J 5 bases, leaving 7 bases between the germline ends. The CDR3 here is CASSLNRDNSPLHF. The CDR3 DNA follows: TGCGCCAGCAGCTTGAACAGAGATAATTCACCCCTCCACTTT.

In nucleotides, the CDR3 is TGTGCCAGCTCCCCCGCGGGGGGCGGTCAGCCCCAGCATTTT. Amino acids: CASSPAGGGQPQHF. V gene TRBV18 combines with J gene TRBJ1-5; perhaps TRBD1 as D (6 bases). The length of the CDR3 is 14 residues. Germline V gives CDR1 KGHSH, CDR2 LQKENI. Trimming removed 6 bases from V and 6 bases from J, with 15 bases in between. The full variable domain, in which reference TRBV18 and TRBJ1-5 provide the parts outside the CDR3, is NAGVMQNPRHLVRRRGQEARLRCSPMKGHSHVYWYRQLPEEGLKFMVYLQKENIIDESGMPKERFSAEFPKEGPSILRIQQVVRGDSAAYFCASSPAGGGQPQHFGDGTRLSIL.

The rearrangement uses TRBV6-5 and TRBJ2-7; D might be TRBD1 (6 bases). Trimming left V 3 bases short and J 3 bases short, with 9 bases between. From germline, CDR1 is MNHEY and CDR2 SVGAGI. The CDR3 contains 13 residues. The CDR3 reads CASSYQQGYEQYF. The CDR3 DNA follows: TGTGCCAGCAGTTATCAACAGGGCTACGAGCAGTACTTC.

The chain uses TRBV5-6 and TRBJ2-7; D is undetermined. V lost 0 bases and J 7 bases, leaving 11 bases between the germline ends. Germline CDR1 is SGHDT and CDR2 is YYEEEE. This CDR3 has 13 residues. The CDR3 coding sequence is TGTGCCAGCAGCTTGGGGCCGACCGGGGAGCAGTACTTC. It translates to CASSLGPTGEQYF.

The CDR3: CAWSVDRGTDTQYF. CDR3 nucleotides: TGTGCCTGGAGTGTAGACAGGGGCACAGATACGCAGTATTTT. The chain uses TRBV30 and TRBJ2-3; TRBD1 agrees at 7 bases. V trimming: 0 bases; J trimming: 1 base; junction bases outside the gene matches: 1. In germline, CDR1 is GTSNPN, CDR2 SVGIG (reference sequence). CDR3 length: 14 residues.

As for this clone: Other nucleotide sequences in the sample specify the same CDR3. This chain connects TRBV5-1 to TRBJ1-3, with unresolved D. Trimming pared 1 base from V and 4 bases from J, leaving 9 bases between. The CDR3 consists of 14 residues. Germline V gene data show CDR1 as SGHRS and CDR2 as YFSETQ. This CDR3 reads CASSLSGEGNTIYF. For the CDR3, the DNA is TGCGCCAGCAGCTTGTCGGGAGAAGGAAACACCATATATTTT. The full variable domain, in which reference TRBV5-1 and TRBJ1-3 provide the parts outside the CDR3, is KAGVTQTPRYLIKTRGQQVTLSCSPISGHRSVSWYQQTPGQGLQFLFEYFSETQRNKGNFPGRFSGRQFSNSRSEMNVSTLELGDSALYLCASSLSGEGNTIYFGEGSWLTVV.